The 10 T cell receptor beta chains given below trace back to one sample, sequenced in a study of blood T cell repertoires in COVID-19 (dated by TCRdb to 2020 to 2022). The library was obtained by the immunoSEQ multiplex PCR assay. This immuneACCESS table, as held by TCRdb, lists in-frame sequences with V and J called but not all clones. Of the missing ones, under half trace to an unresolved V gene in checked studies; the others have no known cause. The sample profile shows around 300,000 clones; 85% to 90% of them were found once. The ten largest clonotypes hold less than 2.5% of the sample. The sample consisted of PBMCs or T cells enriched from blood (not recorded which). These receptors all come from a woman under 30 who had recovered from COVID-19.

The J gene is TRBJ2-5, the V gene TRBV11-2; no clear D gene. V was pared by 10 bases and J by 5 bases, with 11 bases between. There are 11 residues in the CDR3. Germline V gives CDR1 SGHAT, CDR2 FQNNGV. The CDR3 is CATRTGETQYF. The CDR3, as DNA: TGTGCCACTCGCACCGGGGAGACCCAGTACTTC.

CDR3 residues: CASSYRQAGIEAFF. The CDR3 nucleotides are TGTGCCAGCAGCTACAGACAAGCCGGTATTGAAGCTTTCTTT. The chain links TRBV7-9 to TRBJ1-1; no firm D call. V lost 4 bases and J lost 7, with 16 bases in between. The CDR3 contains 14 residues. CDR1 and CDR2 (germline): SEHNR, FQNEAQ (reference sequence).

V and J are TRBV7-8 and TRBJ2-5, with 11 bases aligning to TRBD2. Germline V gene lookup returns CDR1 SGHVS and CDR2 FQNEAQ. This CDR3 is 19 amino acids long. The V segment lost 4 bases and the J segment 3 bases; nucleotides outside the gene matches: 16. CDR3 loop: CASSSTLALLAGVEETQYF. The CDR3 DNA follows: TGTGCCAGCAGCTCCACCTTAGCGTTACTAGCGGGGGTAGAAGAGACCCAGTACTTC.

This chain joins TRBV3-1 (or the pseudogene TRBV3-2) and TRBJ2-7; 7 bases are a match to TRBD1. After removal of 4 bases from V and 5 bases from J, the junction contained 8 bases not matched to a gene. This CDR3 has 14 amino acids. Germline values: CDR1 LGHDT, CDR2 YNNKEL (reference sequence). In nucleotides, the CDR3 is TGTGCCAGCAGCCTCGGGACAGCAAGTGACGAGCAGTACTTC. It is translated as CASSLGTASDEQYF.

This sequence joins TRBV19 and TRBJ1-2; D possibly corresponds to TRBD1 (5 bases). V gave up 4 bases and J gave up 4 bases, with 16 bases separating them. The CDR3 runs to 15 residues. Germline CDR1 reads LNHDA; CDR2 reads SQIVND (reference sequence). CDR3: CASSTDLTAPYGYTF. CDR3 nucleotides: TGTGCCAGTAGTACAGATCTGACAGCGCCCTATGGCTACACCTTC.

V and J are TRBV6-5 and TRBJ2-3, with D tentatively TRBD1 (6 bases). Germline V gene sequence: CDR1 MNHEY, CDR2 SVGAGI. This CDR3 contains 14 residues. V lost 6 bases to trimming and J lost 4 bases, with 14 bases between them. In nucleotides, the CDR3 is TGTGCCAGCAGCGAGCCTCAGGGGTCAGATACGCAGTATTTT. Translated: CASSEPQGSDTQYF.

The chain couples TRBV7-9 to TRBJ2-7; 12 nucleotides align to TRBD2. Germline V gives CDR1 SEHNR, CDR2 FQNEAQ (reference sequence). V was clipped by 4 bases and J by 5 bases; unmatched bases: 3. The CDR3 has 14 residues. This CDR3 reads CASSWTSGADEQYF. CDR3 DNA sequence: TGTGCCAGCAGCTGGACTAGCGGGGCCGACGAGCAGTACTTC.

The CDR3 loop reads CASSLGQLYGYTF. The CDR3 coding sequence is TGTGCCAGCAGTTTGGGACAGCTCTATGGCTACACCTTC. The rearrangement links TRBV12-3 or TRBV12-4 to TRBJ1-2, with 7 bases aligning to TRBD1. With 3 bases clipped from V and 4 bases from J, the junction kept 2 bases outside the gene matches. The CDR3 has 13 residues.

The chain recombines TRBV11-3 with TRBJ2-3, with 11 bases that match TRBD2. The J segment lost 7 bases and the V segment lost 5 bases, leaving 8 bases of the junction unmatched. Germline loops: CDR1 SGHNT, CDR2 YENEEA. The CDR3 runs 15 residues. Here the CDR3 reads CASSQAGLADHTQYF. As DNA, the CDR3 is TGTGCCAGCAGCCAAGCGGGACTAGCGGACCATACGCAGTATTTT.

V is TRBV7-2 and J is TRBJ1-1; 8 bases align to TRBD1. V was clipped by 1 base and J by 8 bases; unmatched bases: 6. CDR1 and CDR2 (germline): SGHTA, FQGNSA. This CDR3 is built from 14 residues. In DNA form, the CDR3 reads TGTGCCAGCAGCTTAGGGGGGACAGGTGGAGAAGCTTTCTTT. It translates to CASSLGGTGGEAFF.